This T cell receptor beta chain was sequenced during a study of T cells in Graves' hyperthyroidism and ophthalmopathy (dated by TCRdb to between 2018 and 2021). With regard to the full study: Peripheral blood samples were taken at initial diagnosis, before any treatment was given. TCR V-J signatures able to tell the groups apart were searched for in a discovery cohort of approximately 95 patients, of whom more than 40 had Graves' ophthalmopathy and 57 had stable Graves' hyperthyroidism. Whether ophthalmopathy could be predicted prospectively was tested in an independent validation cohort made up of 18 to 20 hyperthyroidism patients plus 17 patients who later progressed to ophthalmopathy. For training and testing, the 100 or so patients in the discovery cohort were randomly divided in a 7:3 ratio. The study also compared thyroid tissue and blood T-cell repertoires from a handful of Graves' hyperthyroidism patients. Following sampling, methimazole starting at 30 mg daily was given to hyperthyroidism patients, and high-dose intravenous methylprednisolone was given to ophthalmopathy patients. The paper reports TCR Vbeta CDR3 sequencing of 135 peripheral blood samples: under 45 ophthalmopathy, 70 to 85 hyperthyroidism and some 17 progressor patients.

A patient counted as having stable Graves' hyperthyroidism if no progression to ophthalmopathy occurred over 18 months of follow-up. Hyperthyroidism patients were aged 18 to 65 years and newly diagnosed, with disease duration of less than 2 months. Patients with uncontrolled infections, other autoimmune diseases, pregnancy or lactation were excluded. Clinical symptoms, serum thyroxine and TRAb, thyroid ultrasound, and orbital computed tomography formed the basis for the diagnoses. PBMCs were separated from roughly 9.6 ml of fresh peripheral blood using Ficoll-Paque density gradient centrifugation. Total RNA was extracted with Trizol reagent, and quality was checked on an Agilent 2100 Bioanalyzer. Looking up the germline V gene (reference sequence) yields CDR1 SEHNR and CDR2 FQNEAQ. The CDR3 has 15 amino acids, counting the end cysteine and phenylalanine. Only the CDR3 portion is preserved as DNA: 45 bases, with reading frame beginning at the first base. After removal of 5 bases from V and 4 bases from J, the junction retains 5 bases not matched to a gene.

Concerning this clonotype: Its antigen remains unidentified. No base qualities exist here, and no much larger clone lies one base off it.

General findings and caveats noted by the study authors: A 13 V-J signature model separated ophthalmopathy from stable hyperthyroidism, with around 90% sensitivity and roughly 84% specificity in cross-validation and 80%/75% in testing. Sample size was not statistically predetermined, and blinding of investigators to group allocation was not performed. In validation, the model predicted progression to ophthalmopathy with around 71% sensitivity and roughly 75% specificity, a median of 6.5 months before onset. Most expanded thyroid clonotypes (frequency above 0.001) were also detected in blood, a finding suggesting that blood repertoires may reflect thyroid immune responses.

TCR beta CDR3 regions were amplified from RNA transcripts. The TCR CDR3 was subjected to a first round of RT-PCR using the HTBI primer set and the Qiagen OneStep RT-PCR kit. Libraries were constructed in a second round of multiplex PCR, after which size selection and purification were performed. Libraries were sequenced paired-end with 100 bp reads on an Illumina HiSeq2000. The authors' analysis ran thus. SOAPnuke was used to process the raw data, with reads discarded if the reads contained adapters or uncalled bases, had a mean Phred below 15, or lacked an exact constant-primer or identifier match. COPE v1.2.5 was used to merge high-quality paired reads, and clonotypes were defined as unique nucleotide sequences. MiTCR v1.1 was used to align the clonotypes against IMGT TRBV, TRBD and TRBJ reference segments. Only V-J combinations with frequency above 0.0001, covering about 99% of repertoires, were analysed. A TCS score was defined as the ratio between F50 (clonal expansion) and ExV (chaos), using BLOSUM62-based TCRdist between CDR3 peptides within each V-J. Welch's t-statistics and random forest reduced some 510 V-J features to 10 to 15, which were used in a naive Bayes classifier (R e1071). Thyroid-blood repertoire similarity was quantified with the Morisita-Horn index. Using fastp trimming at Q25 and MiXCR clonotype assembly, TCRdb reanalyzed the public sequencing data and kept in-frame beta chains. Rows merge per CDR3 protein into single entries with the most common DNA and genes. None of the V and J calls come from the authors' own analysis; TCRdb made them. In all, the sample holds roughly 700,000 distinct CDR3 sequences, and roughly a third of those were seen once. The ten largest clones represent more than 25% of the sample.

Specimen: blood. This sequence uses TRBV7-9 and TRBJ2-6; 7 bases in the middle match TRBD2. The sequence was collected from a woman between 40 and 55 years old with Graves' hyperthyroidism. The nucleotide sequence is given as TGTGCCAGCAGCCGGGGGGTTGTGGGGGCCAACGTCCTGACTTTC. The resulting protein is CASSRGVVGANVLTF. The full variable domain, with segments outside the CDR3 supplied by the reference TRBV7-9 and TRBJ2-6 proteins, appears as DTGVSQNPRHKITKRGQNVTFRCDPISEHNRLYWYRQTLGQGPEFLTYFQNEAQLEKSRLLSDRFSAERPKGSFSTLEIQRTEQGDSAMYLCASSRGVVGANVLTFGAGSRLTVL.